This TCR beta chain was captured by sequencing in a study of OX40 agonist ivuxolimab in advanced cancers. About the research overall: Dose-escalation subjects each had hepatocellular carcinoma, melanoma, renal cell or head and neck cancer. Eligibility admitted prior anti-PD-1, anti-PD-L1 or anti-CTLA-4 therapy; 35% to 40% had some. Overall study results and limits: What antigens the expanded peripheral T cells recognized was never established. Averaged across samples, CD8+ T cells carried more expanded clones than CD4+ did.

The length of the CDR3 is 15 residues. Germline V gives CDR1 SGHAT, CDR2 FQNNGV. Trimming stripped 1 base from V and 8 bases from J, with 14 bases between. Sequenced by immunoSEQ multiplex PCR; TCRdb stores in-frame clones only, minus some. The sample lists 75,000 to 80,000 clones, about 89% seen once, with about 0.57% in the top ten. In regard to this clone: Its antigen is not known.

This TCR derives from an adult with an advanced solid tumor such as melanoma, head and neck, liver or kidney cancer. The source was CD4+ or CD8+ T cells sorted from blood, collected in a trial of the OX40 agonist ivuxolimab. The V gene is TRBV11-2, the J gene TRBJ1-4, with TRBD1 as a possible D gene (6 bases). The DNA of the CDR3 is TGTGCCAGCAGCTTAGGGGGCAGGGGATGGGAAAAACTGTTTTTT. Its translation: CASSLGGRGWEKLFF.